These T cell receptor beta chains were read from a single sample in a study of blood T cell repertoires in COVID-19. Produced via immunoSEQ multiplex PCR; TCRdb's table is partial and in-frame only. The table shows 150,000 to 200,000 clones, with roughly nine tenths occurring only once. The sample consisted of peripheral blood. All receptors come from a man aged 70-80 years with active or convalescent COVID-19. Both conserved end residues are part of each CDR3. The D gene is left open where the match is weak. A clone size is listed for some rows: how often the clone was seen (once, few, many), or a class if it is expanded.

CDR3: CATADRPNQPQHF
DNA: TGTGCCACCGCGGACAGACCTAATCAGCCCCAGCATTTT
D: .
size: .
V: TRBV6-4
J: TRBJ1-5

CDR3: CARPGTSGYEQYF
DNA: TGCGCCAGACCCGGGACTAGTGGATACGAGCAGTACTTC
D: TRBD2
size: .
V: TRBV10-2
J: TRBJ2-7

CDR3: CASSPLVGRETQYF
DNA: TGTGCCAGCTCACCACTCGTGGGCCGAGAGACCCAGTACTTC
D: .
size: once
V: TRBV18
J: TRBJ2-5

CDR3: CSASRGNINSPLHF
DNA: TGCAGTGCTAGTAGGGGGAATATTAATTCACCCCTCCACTTT
D: .
size: .
V: TRBV20-1
J: TRBJ1-6

CDR3: CASSTGETQYF
DNA: TGTGCCAGCAGTACGGGAGAGACCCAGTACTTC
D: .
size: .
V: TRBV6-5
J: TRBJ2-5

CDR3: CASSLDQTGNTEAFF
DNA: TGTGCCAGCAGCTTAGACCAGACAGGGAACACTGAAGCTTTCTTT
D: .
size: .
V: TRBV11-2
J: TRBJ1-1

CDR3: CASSLFVNTEAFF
DNA: TGTGCCAGCAGTTTATTCGTGAACACTGAAGCTTTCTTT
D: .
size: few
V: TRBV27
J: TRBJ1-1

CDR3: CATNLRGSGNTIYF
DNA: TGTGCCACGAACCTCCGGGGATCTGGAAACACCATATATTTT
D: .
size: .
V: TRBV19
J: TRBJ1-3

CDR3: CASSQYTGLNTEAFF
DNA: TGCGCCAGCAGCCAGTATACAGGGCTGAACACTGAAGCTTTCTTT
D: .
size: .
V: TRBV4-3
J: TRBJ1-1

CDR3: CASSHPGQGNNEQFF
DNA: TGTGCCAGCAGCCACCCGGGACAGGGCAACAATGAGCAGTTCTTC
D: TRBD1
size: few
V: TRBV7-8
J: TRBJ2-1

CDR3: CASSPLGAGGPHEQYF
DNA: TGTGCCAGCAGCCCCCTCGGGGCGGGAGGGCCCCACGAGCAGTACTTC
D: TRBD2
size: .
V: TRBV5-6
J: TRBJ2-7

CDR3: CASSPRGQRATNEKLFF
DNA: TGTGCCAGCTCACCTAGAGGACAGCGTGCAACTAATGAAAAACTGTTTTTT
D: .
size: .
V: TRBV18
J: TRBJ1-4

CDR3: CASTEDSWMPLHF
DNA: TGTGCCAGCACTGAGGACTCTTGGATGCCCCTCCACTTT
D: .
size: .
V: TRBV14
J: TRBJ1-6

CDR3: CATSETGTQPQHF
DNA: TGTGCCACCAGTGAAACAGGTACTCAGCCCCAGCATTTT
D: .
size: .
V: TRBV24-1
J: TRBJ1-5

CDR3: CASSVKQGDGYTF
DNA: TGTGCCAGCAGTGTGAAACAGGGGGACGGCTACACCTTC
D: TRBD1
size: once
V: TRBV2
J: TRBJ1-2

CDR3: CASSEAGGNYGYTF
DNA: TGTGCCAGCAGTGAAGCGGGAGGGAACTATGGCTACACCTTC
D: .
size: .
V: TRBV6-1
J: TRBJ1-2

CDR3: CARGGEAFF
DNA: TGTGCCAGGGGGGGGGAAGCTTTCTTT
D: .
size: .
V: TRBV19
J: TRBJ1-1

CDR3: CASSYAASGIGEQYF
DNA: TGTGCCAGCAGTTACGCCGCTAGCGGGATTGGCGAGCAGTACTTC
D: TRBD2
size: .
V: TRBV6-2/TRBV6-3
J: TRBJ2-7

CDR3: CASSQDSGREQYF
DNA: TGTGCCAGCAGCCAAGATTCAGGGCGGGAGCAGTACTTC
D: .
size: .
V: TRBV3-1/TRBV3-2
J: TRBJ2-7

CDR3: CASSYADRGHSPLHF
DNA: TGTGCCAGCAGTTACGCGGACAGGGGGCACTCACCCCTCCACTTT
D: TRBD1
size: .
V: TRBV6-5
J: TRBJ1-6

CDR3: CASSQGRASTDTQYF
DNA: TGCGCCAGCAGCCAAGGCAGGGCAAGCACAGATACGCAGTATTTT
D: .
size: many
V: TRBV4-3
J: TRBJ2-3

CDR3: CASSGWDKTYEQYF
DNA: TGCGCCAGCAGCGGGTGGGACAAAACCTACGAGCAGTACTTC
D: .
size: .
V: TRBV5-1
J: TRBJ2-7

CDR3: CASSLTGPPSGNTIYF
DNA: TGTGCCAGCAGTTTGACAGGTCCTCCCTCTGGAAACACCATATATTTT
D: .
size: once
V: TRBV27
J: TRBJ1-3

CDR3: CASRYPRTGVTGELFF
DNA: TGTGCCAGCAGATATCCCCGGACAGGGGTCACCGGGGAGCTGTTTTTT
D: TRBD1
size: .
V: TRBV7-8
J: TRBJ2-2

CDR3: CASSLDRGRETQYF
DNA: TGTGCCAGCAGCTTAGACAGGGGAAGAGAGACCCAGTACTTC
D: TRBD1
size: .
V: TRBV5-5
J: TRBJ2-5

CDR3: CASSSPGLAGSTDTQYF
DNA: TGTGCCAGTAGTAGCCCGGGACTAGCGGGGAGCACAGATACGCAGTATTTT
D: TRBD2
size: .
V: TRBV19
J: TRBJ2-3

CDR3: CASRDRGNEKLFF
DNA: TGTGCCAGCAGGGACAGGGGGAATGAAAAACTGTTTTTT
D: TRBD1
size: once
V: TRBV14
J: TRBJ1-4

CDR3: CASSAVQGGWVQPQHF
DNA: TGTGCCAGCAGTGCGGTACAGGGGGGTTGGGTTCAGCCCCAGCATTTT
D: TRBD1
size: .
V: TRBV6-1
J: TRBJ1-5

CDR3: CASRRAGRDNEQFF
DNA: TGTGCCAGCAGAAGGGCGGGGAGAGACAATGAGCAGTTCTTC
D: .
size: .
V: TRBV6-6
J: TRBJ2-1

CDR3: CARSWRQTFYGYTF
DNA: TGTGCCAGAAGCTGGAGACAGACCTTCTATGGCTACACCTTC
D: .
size: .
V: TRBV5-3
J: TRBJ1-2

CDR3: CASSRTGTEYNEQFF
DNA: TGCGCCAGCAGCCGGACCGGGACAGAGTACAATGAGCAGTTCTTC
D: TRBD1
size: .
V: TRBV5-1
J: TRBJ2-1

CDR3: CASTSRGYSLAKNIQYF
DNA: TGTGCTAGCACCTCCAGGGGGTACTCTCTAGCCAAAAACATTCAGTACTTC
D: TRBD1
size: .
V: TRBV7-7
J: TRBJ2-4

CDR3: CASSSTGSVSGNTIYF
DNA: TGTGCCAGCAGTTCGACAGGCAGCGTCTCTGGAAACACCATATATTTT
D: .
size: .
V: TRBV6-5
J: TRBJ1-3

CDR3: CASSQDPGGRSNEQFF
DNA: TGCGCCAGCAGCCAAGATCCCGGGGGGCGCAGCAATGAGCAGTTCTTC
D: .
size: .
V: TRBV4-1
J: TRBJ2-1

CDR3: CAITGTPEGTQYF
DNA: TGTGCCATCACGGGGACTCCCGAGGGGACCCAGTACTTC
D: .
size: .
V: TRBV10-3
J: TRBJ2-5

CDR3: CASSESTGMLNQPQHF
DNA: TGCGCCAGCAGTGAGTCGACAGGGATGCTGAATCAGCCCCAGCATTTT
D: TRBD1
size: .
V: TRBV10-2
J: TRBJ1-5

CDR3: CASTIRPFRETQYF
DNA: TGTGCCAGCACCATCCGCCCCTTTCGGGAGACCCAGTACTTC
D: .
size: .
V: TRBV3-1/TRBV3-2
J: TRBJ2-5

CDR3: CASSFSGTGGNYEQYF
DNA: TGTGCCAGCAGCTTCTCCGGGACAGGGGGCAATTACGAGCAGTACTTC
D: TRBD1
size: .
V: TRBV7-2
J: TRBJ2-7

CDR3: CASSLRDWSYEQYF
DNA: TGTGCCAGCAGCTTAAGGGACTGGTCCTACGAGCAGTACTTC
D: .
size: .
V: TRBV11-2
J: TRBJ2-7

CDR3: CASSRQASQETQYF
DNA: TGTGCCAGCTCGAGGCAAGCGAGCCAAGAGACCCAGTACTTC
D: .
size: .
V: TRBV18
J: TRBJ2-5

CDR3: CASLAGRESTEAFF
DNA: TGTGCCAGCTTGGCAGGGAGGGAGTCGACTGAAGCTTTCTTT
D: .
size: .
V: TRBV7-2
J: TRBJ1-1

CDR3: CASRPPVAGPNTEAFF
DNA: TGTGCCAGCAGACCCCCCGTTGCGGGGCCGAACACTGAAGCTTTCTTT
D: .
size: .
V: TRBV28
J: TRBJ1-1

CDR3: CASSPRTGGGTDTQYF
DNA: TGTGCCAGCAGCCCACGGACAGGGGGCGGTACAGATACGCAGTATTTT
D: TRBD1
size: once
V: TRBV9
J: TRBJ2-3